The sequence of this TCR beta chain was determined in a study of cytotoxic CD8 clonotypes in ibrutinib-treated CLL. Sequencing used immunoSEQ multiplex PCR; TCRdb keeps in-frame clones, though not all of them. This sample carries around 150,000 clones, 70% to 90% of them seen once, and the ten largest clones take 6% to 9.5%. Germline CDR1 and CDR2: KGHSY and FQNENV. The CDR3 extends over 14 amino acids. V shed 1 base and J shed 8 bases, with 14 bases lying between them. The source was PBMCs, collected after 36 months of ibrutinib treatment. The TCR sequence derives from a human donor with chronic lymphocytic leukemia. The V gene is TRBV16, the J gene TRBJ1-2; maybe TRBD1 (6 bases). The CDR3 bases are TGTGCCAGCAGCCAATGGGGACAATCGAGGGGCTACACCTTC. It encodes CASSQWGQSRGYTF.